The 26 T cell receptor beta chains below all came from one sample that was sequenced in a study of memory CD4+ T cells and cytomegalovirus serostatus. Generated by immunoSEQ multiplex PCR, the TCRdb table keeps only in-frame clones and is missing some. The sample consists of 80,000 or so clones, roughly 80% of them appearing once. Single viable CD3+CD4+CD8-CD45RO+ cells were sorted as the memory CD4+ T cells. What was sequenced was memory CD4+ T cells from blood. The receptors come from an adult in good health and CMV-seropositive.

This clone appeared a few times. This rearrangement joins TRBV6-1 to TRBJ1-1; 9 positions match TRBD1. Germline assignment: CDR1 MNHNS and CDR2 SASEGT. The CDR3 runs 14 residues. After removal of 4 bases from V and 5 bases from J, the junction contained 5 bases not matched to a gene. The CDR3 DNA is TGTGCCAGCAGTGTAGACAGGGGGGGAACTGAAGCTTTCTTT. Translation gives CASSVDRGGTEAFF.

The V call is TRBV19, the J call TRBJ1-4; no firm D call. Germline values: CDR1 LNHDA, CDR2 SQIVND (reference sequence). The CDR3 runs 15 residues. The V gene lost 8 bases and the J gene lost 0 bases, with 13 bases spanning the gap. The CDR3, as DNA: TGTGCCAGTCTCTCCTTAAGCTCAACTAATGAAAAACTGTTTTTT. It specifies CASLSLSSTNEKLFF. Full variable domain (missing parts from reference TRBV19 and TRBJ1-4): DGGITQSPKYLFRKEGQNVTLSCEQNLNHDAMYWYRQDPGQGLRLIYYSQIVNDFQKGDIAEGYSVSREKKESFPLTVTSAQKNPTAFYLCASLSLSSTNEKLFFGSGTQLSVL.

J is TRBJ1-4 and V is TRBV28, with TRBD1 matching over 8 bases. The CDR3 spans 12 residues. V dropped 3 bases and J dropped 14; count of bases not matched to a gene: 5. Germline CDR1 and CDR2: MDHEN and SYDVKM. The CDR3 nucleotides are TGTGCCAGCAGTTTGGACAGGGAGATCCTGTTTTTT. It specifies CASSLDREILFF.

This clone appeared once. The J gene is TRBJ2-5, the V gene TRBV7-2; 11 bases fit TRBD2. The V gene end was trimmed by 3 bases and the J gene end by 3 bases; junction bases not matched to a gene: 3. This CDR3 is built from 15 residues. The germline V gene has CDR1 SGHTA and CDR2 FQGNSA. For the CDR3, the DNA is TGTGCCAGCAGCTTTAGCGGGAGGGTAGAAGAGACCCAGTACTTC. Residues: CASSFSGRVEETQYF. The whole variable domain, remainder taken from reference TRBV7-2 and TRBJ2-5, is GAGVSQSPSNKVTEKGKDVELRCDPISGHTALYWYRQSLGQGLEFLIYFQGNSAPDKSGLPSDRFSAERTGGSVSTLTIQRTQQEDSAVYLCASSFSGRVEETQYFGPGTRLLVL.

The CDR3 sequence is CASSLMSPGRWSYEQYV. CDR3 sequence (DNA): TGTGCCAGCAGCTTGATGTCGCCAGGGCGATGGTCCTACGAGCAGTACGTC. The V and J genes are TRBV5-6 and TRBJ2-7; D is perhaps TRBD1 (5 bases). With 1 base removed from V and 1 base from J, the gap between germline ends came to 18 bases. CDR3 length: 17 amino acids. Germline V gene data show CDR1 as SGHDT and CDR2 as YYEEEE.

This clone was seen a single time. The gene calls are TRBV27 and TRBJ2-5; D perhaps matches TRBD2 (6 bases). Trimming left V 2 bases short and J 7 bases short, with 11 bases between. The CDR3 spans 13 residues. Looked up from germline, CDR1 is MNHEY and CDR2 is SMNVEV (reference sequence). CDR3 protein: CASSLAEGVTQYF. In DNA form, the CDR3 reads TGTGCCAGCAGTTTAGCGGAGGGAGTGACCCAGTACTTC.

The rearrangement links TRBV5-5 to TRBJ2-3; D might be TRBD2 (5 bases). This CDR3 region has 18 residues. Trimming removed 2 bases from V and 5 bases from J, with 24 bases in between. Germline CDR1 reads SGHKS; CDR2 reads YYEKEE (reference sequence). This CDR3 reads CASSLVSGGVNRRDTQYF. CDR3 nucleotide sequence: TGTGCCAGCAGCTTAGTATCTGGAGGCGTTAATCGGCGAGATACGCAGTATTTT.

This clone was detected only a few times. Other nucleotide sequences in the sample specify the same CDR3. J is TRBJ2-5 and V is TRBV4-3; 9 bases are a match to TRBD2. The CDR3 is made up of 16 amino acids. Per the germline V gene, CDR1 is LGHNA and CDR2 is YSLEER. The trim removed 1 base at V and 5 bases at J, leaving 8 bases unmatched. CDR3 protein: CASSQGLAGAGETQYF. The CDR3, as DNA: TGCGCCAGCAGCCAAGGGTTAGCGGGAGCGGGCGAGACCCAGTACTTC.

This clone was found once. The V and J genes are TRBV7-2 and TRBJ1-1; D not certain. The length of the CDR3 is 16 residues. CDR1 is SGHTA, CDR2 FQGNSA, per germline. Trimming left V 2 bases short and J 5 bases short, with 18 bases between. The CDR3 protein is CASSLMTGWEATEAFF. CDR3 bases: TGTGCCAGCAGCTTAATGACGGGGTGGGAGGCTACTGAAGCTTTCTTT.

This clone is a singleton in its sample. The CDR3 loop reads CASSPGQGVMSGNTIYF. In DNA form, the CDR3 reads TGTGCCAGCAGCCCGGGACAGGGGGTTATGTCTGGAAACACCATATATTTT. The genes are TRBV7-2 and TRBJ1-3; 11 nucleotides line up with TRBD1. Germline V gives CDR1 SGHTA, CDR2 FQGNSA. The V segment lost 5 bases and the J segment 1 base; nucleotides outside the gene matches: 7. The CDR3 runs to 17 residues.

This clone has just a few counts. V usage is TRBV10-3 and J usage is TRBJ2-7, with 8 positions matching TRBD2. The CDR3 contains 14 residues. J was trimmed by 4 bases and V by 4 bases; bases with no gene match: 6. The germline gives CDR1 ENHRY, CDR2 SYGVKD. CDR3 nucleotides: TGTGCCATCAGTGTGCCGGGACTAGAGTACGAGCAGTACTTC. Protein product: CAISVPGLEYEQYF.

V is TRBV19 and J is TRBJ1-5; D remains unclear. This CDR3 has 14 residues. The ends were cut back, 0 bases at V and 2 bases at J, with 5 bases in the middle. Germline assignment: CDR1 LNHDA and CDR2 SQIVND (reference sequence). The CDR3: CASSIDAGNQPQHF. The CDR3 bases are TGTGCCAGTAGTATAGATGCAGGCAATCAGCCCCAGCATTTT. The full variable domain, completed using reference TRBV19 and TRBJ1-5, is DGGITQSPKYLFRKEGQNVTLSCEQNLNHDAMYWYRQDPGQGLRLIYYSQIVNDFQKGDIAEGYSVSREKKESFPLTVTSAQKNPTAFYLCASSIDAGNQPQHFGDGTRLSIL.

This chain uses TRBV19 with TRBJ2-2; D tentatively reads TRBD1 or TRBD2 (6 bases each). Germline V gene lookup returns CDR1 LNHDA and CDR2 SQIVND (reference sequence). The V gene lost 4 bases and the J gene lost 3 bases, with 12 bases spanning the gap. The CDR3 totals 15 residues. The chain's CDR3 is CASSTRRGHTGELFF. In DNA form, the CDR3 reads TGTGCCAGTAGTACCCGACGGGGGCACACCGGGGAGCTGTTTTTT.

The V call is TRBV27, the J call TRBJ1-2, with 9 bases that match TRBD1. The V gene's germline CDR1 is MNHEY and CDR2 SMNVEV (reference sequence). The CDR3 spans 16 residues. J lost 8 bases, V lost 0 bases, and 10 bases had no gene match. The DNA for the CDR3 is TGTGCCAGCAGTTTATCCCCCCTCGACAGGGGGGAGGGCTACACCTTC. Encoded protein: CASSLSPLDRGEGYTF.

V is TRBV30 and J is TRBJ1-6; possible D gene TRBD1, 5 bases. The CDR3 has 11 residues. Trimming removed 5 bases at V and 10 bases at J, with 9 bases between. Germline V gene sequence: CDR1 GTSNPN, CDR2 SVGIG (reference sequence). CDR3 amino acids: CAWRGVSPLHF. The CDR3 DNA reads TGTGCCTGGCGGGGGGTATCACCCCTCCACTTT. The variable domain in full, completed from reference TRBV30 and TRBJ1-6, reads SQTIHQWPATLVQPVGSPLSLECTVEGTSNPNLYWYRQAAGRGLQLLFYSVGIGQISSEVPQNLSASRPQDRQFILSSKKLLLSDSGFYLCAWRGVSPLHFGNGTRLTVT.

This clone was observed a single time. The chain has TRBV15 and TRBJ2-1; D unclear. The germline V and J ends were trimmed by 1 base and 8 bases, with 15 bases remaining between them. Germline loops: CDR1 LNHNV, CDR2 YYDKDF (reference sequence). The CDR3 is made up of 15 amino acids. In DNA, the CDR3 is TGTGCCACCAGCAGAGCGAGCCCGGCGAGCGATGAGCAGTTCTTC. Protein product: CATSRASPASDEQFF.

In DNA form, the CDR3 reads TGCGCCAGCAGCTTGCTTCCAGGGAACAATCAGCCCCAGCATTTT. It encodes CASSLLPGNNQPQHF. This chain joins TRBV5-1 and TRBJ1-5, with D tentatively TRBD1 (5 bases). V lost 1 base and J 3 bases, leaving 11 bases between the germline ends. This CDR3 region has 15 residues. CDR1 and CDR2 from the germline V gene are SGHRS and YFSETQ. Full variable domain (remainder filled in from reference TRBV5-1 and TRBJ1-5): KAGVTQTPRYLIKTRGQQVTLSCSPISGHRSVSWYQQTPGQGLQFLFEYFSETQRNKGNFPGRFSGRQFSNSRSEMNVSTLELGDSALYLCASSLLPGNNQPQHFGDGTRLSIL.

This clone was seen only a few times. The CDR3: CASSRDRGNQPQHF. The DNA for the CDR3 is TGTGCCAGCAGCCGGGACAGGGGAAACCAGCCCCAGCATTTT. V usage is TRBV7-8 and J usage is TRBJ1-5, with TRBD1 matching over 10 bases. Trimming cost V 5 bases and J 7 bases; bases outside gene matches: 5. The CDR3 consists of 14 residues. Germline CDR1 and CDR2: SGHVS and FQNEAQ.

V is TRBV11-2 and J is TRBJ2-3, with 12 nucleotides matching TRBD2. From germline, CDR1 is SGHAT and CDR2 FQNNGV. V was clipped by 5 bases and J by 6 bases; unmatched bases: 9. The CDR3 sequence is 16 residues long. The CDR3 DNA is TGTGCCAGCAGCCCTCTAGCGGGAGGGCCACGCGATACGCAGTATTTT. Its translation is CASSPLAGGPRDTQYF. Together with reference TRBV11-2 and TRBJ2-3, the CDR3 gives the full variable domain: EAGVAQSPRYKIIEKRQSVAFWCNPISGHATLYWYQQILGQGPKLLIQFQNNGVVDDSQLPKDRFSAERLKGVDSTLKIQPAKLEDSAVYLCASSPLAGGPRDTQYFGPGTRLTVL.

Points on this clone: At one end, the junction sequence differs from germline, possibly due to a read error. The V call is TRBV29-1, the J call TRBJ1-3; TRBD1 agrees at 10 bases. Germline CDR1 is SQVTM and CDR2 is ANQGSEA. The CDR3 extends over 13 amino acids. The CDR3 loop reads CSVERTGGSTIYF. Here the CDR3 DNA reads TGCAGCGTTGAGAGGACAGGGGGAAGCACCATATATTTT. Full variable domain (rest looked up from reference TRBV29-1 and TRBJ1-3): SAVISQKPSRDICQRGTSLTIQCQVDSQVTMMFWYRQQPGQSLTLIATANQGSEATYESGFVIDKFPISRPNLTFSTLTVSNMSPEDSSIYLCSVERTGGSTIYFGEGSWLTVV.

The chain combines TRBV29-1 with TRBJ2-3, with D perhaps matching TRBD2 (6 bases). The germline V and J ends were trimmed by 6 bases and 11 bases, with 18 bases remaining between them. The CDR3 sequence is 12 residues long. The germline V gene encodes CDR1 SQVTM and CDR2 ANQGSEA. The CDR3 here is CSVRRENKKQYF. The CDR3, as DNA: TGCAGCGTCCGCCGGGAGAACAAGAAGCAGTATTTT.

The V call is TRBV7-2, the J call TRBJ2-2, with 10 bases matching TRBD1. The germline CDR1 and CDR2 sequences are SGHTA and FQGNSA. V gave up 6 bases and J gave up 7 bases; unmatched junction bases: 5. The CDR3 has 14 residues. CDR3 bases: TGTGCCAGCAGGCCAGACAGGGGGCGCGGGGAGCTGTTTTTT. This gives the protein CASRPDRGRGELFF.

The V gene is TRBV10-3, the J gene TRBJ1-1, with D possibly matching TRBD1 (5 bases). V dropped 7 bases and J dropped 3 bases, with 15 bases sitting between them. The CDR3 has 14 residues. CDR1 and CDR2 (germline): ENHRY, SYGVKD. The CDR3 protein is CAITPNRGDTEAFF. The CDR3 DNA reads TGTGCCATCACCCCGAATCGGGGGGACACTGAAGCTTTCTTT.

This chain links TRBV6-5 with TRBJ2-3; the D is unclear. This CDR3 spans 13 amino acids. CDR1 is MNHEY and CDR2 is SVGAGI in the germline V gene. The V end was cut by 6 bases, the J end by 6 bases, with 13 bases between. CDR3 coding DNA: TGTGCCAGCAGCGGCAACTCTAGGGATACGCAGTATTTT. Its translation: CASSGNSRDTQYF.

The chain uses TRBV18 and TRBJ1-2; tentative D call: TRBD1 (5 bases). This CDR3 comprises 14 residues. Trimming cost V 3 bases and J 2 bases, with 10 bases left between them. Germline loops: CDR1 KGHSH, CDR2 LQKENI. The CDR3 reads CASSPGQANYGYTF. DNA for the CDR3: TGTGCCAGCTCACCGGGGCAGGCCAACTATGGCTACACCTTC.

The chain uses TRBV28 and TRBJ1-2; the match to TRBD1 covers 7 bases. CDR3 length: 13 amino acids. Germline V gene lookup returns CDR1 MDHEN and CDR2 SYDVKM. The J segment lost 5 bases and the V segment lost 7 bases, leaving 7 bases of the junction unmatched. This CDR3 is CASIRTGGYGYTF. CDR3 coding DNA: TGTGCCAGCATTCGGACAGGAGGGTATGGCTACACCTTC.